Listed below are T cell receptor beta chains from one sample, sequenced in a study of T cell repertoires in cytomegalovirus infection. MiXCR, run by TCRdb on the reads, gives a single entry per CDR3 protein. The sample lists under 850,000 distinct CDR3 sequences, 35% to 45% occurring once. Material: PBMCs. Receptors were obtained from a human donor in good health (CMV status not recorded). Some clones in this sample may be carry-over from other donors' samples. CDR3s include the opening cysteine and the closing phenylalanine or tryptophan.

cdr3_length j_call v_call cdr3_aa
12 TRBJ2-7 TRBV28 CASSPHGYEQYF
15 TRBJ2-1 TRBV11-2 CASRLNRERRNEQFF
13 TRBJ2-1 TRBV19 CASSPGRSSLEFF
15 TRBJ2-7 TRBV23-1 CASSQSGSSGDEQYF
15 TRBJ1-5 TRBV19 CASSIFSRSNQPQHF
16 TRBJ1-5 TRBV12-3/TRBV12-4 CASSLARLGSNQPQHF
15 TRBJ1-2 TRBV19 CASSPQTSGYYGYTF
14 TRBJ1-5 TRBV12-3/TRBV12-4 CASRGGGVGQPQHF
15 TRBJ1-5 TRBV6-1 CASSSRTGRDQPQHF
12 TRBJ2-5 TRBV20-1 CSAREGQETQYF
15 TRBJ2-2 TRBV11-2 CASSLTRGRPGELFF
12 TRBJ1-3 TRBV12-3/TRBV12-4 CASRETGNTIYF
12 TRBJ1-1 TRBV7-8 CASSRSPTEAFF
17 TRBJ2-3 TRBV7-2 CASSLLPTATSTYTPYF
15 TRBJ1-2 TRBV28 CASSWVSTRISGYTF
16 TRBJ2-1 TRBV28 CASRPATSGLYNEQFF
13 TRBJ2-7 TRBV5-5 CASSRPTGYEQYF
16 TRBJ2-5 TRBV4-1 CASSPGGAPGKETQYF
15 TRBJ2-3 TRBV7-6 CASSGPYRANNTQYF
14 TRBJ1-5 TRBV19 CASRDRELGQPQHF
13 TRBJ2-7 TRBV7-8 CASSLAGSYEQYF
12 TRBJ1-3 TRBV7-2 CASSFRLNTIYF
15 TRBJ2-3 TRBV12-3/TRBV12-4 CASSTREGWADTQYF
16 TRBJ1-2 TRBV15 CDTSRGDGQINYGYTF
14 TRBJ1-3 TRBV6-1 CASSRTGTGNTIYF
12 TRBJ1-2 TRBV7-9 CASSFGADGYTF
13 TRBJ1-1 TRBV7-2 CASSSQGTGGAFF
14 TRBJ2-7 TRBV12-3/TRBV12-4 CASSSSGVSYEQYF
15 TRBJ2-3 TRBV19 CASSEVGISTDTQYF
18 TRBJ2-1 TRBV7-2 CASSLATSGRLSYNEQFF
12 TRBJ2-7 TRBV28 CAVTGSDYEQYF
15 TRBJ2-7 TRBV7-8 CASSVTGGYSYEQYF
17 TRBJ2-6 TRBV12-3/TRBV12-4 CASKRGRISSGANVLTF
13 TRBJ1-3 TRBV6-1 CASGQGFGNTIYF
17 TRBJ2-3 TRBV2 CASRNLPGLLGSDTQYF
17 TRBJ1-1 TRBV7-8 CASSQPGQGVMNTEAFF
15 TRBJ1-5 TRBV20-1 CSARRYLAYNQPQHF
11 TRBJ1-1 TRBV11-2 CASSLDLQAFF
13 TRBJ1-1 TRBV7-2 CASPGQDYTEAFF
13 TRBJ1-1 TRBV20-1 CSARAGGNTEAFF
15 TRBJ2-5 TRBV5-1 CASSLRAGDQETPSF
16 TRBJ1-2 TRBV3-1 CASSRRTTGQGHGYTF
15 TRBJ1-5 TRBV19 CASSISGDSNQPQHF
14 TRBJ2-1 TRBV12-3/TRBV12-4 CASSPRLAGGIQLF
13 TRBJ2-7 TRBV7-6 CASSLARAREQYF
16 TRBJ2-2 TRBV7-8 CASSLVQGLVTGELFF
16 TRBJ2-7 TRBV7-9 CASSPPNPGQEYEQYF
13 TRBJ1-2 TRBV20-1 CSARDRVRLGYTF
17 TRBJ1-6 TRBV5-4 CASSPPPRTGTNSPLHF
16 TRBJ2-3 TRBV7-3 CASSPRAGQNTDTQYF
16 TRBJ2-7 TRBV27 CASSLSGGEVSYEQYF
17 TRBJ1-1 TRBV4-1 CASSPINSGTANTEAFF
12 TRBJ2-5 TRBV28 CASRGPLETQYF
14 TRBJ1-3 TRBV12-3/TRBV12-4 CASTRQGRRDTIYF
13 TRBJ2-3 TRBV12-3/TRBV12-4 CASSFSLWDTQYF
16 TRBJ2-3 TRBV28 CASSPNQGALADTQYF
16 TRBJ1-3 TRBV2 CASSERGKRPGNTIYF
12 TRBJ1-1 TRBV11-2 CASSLKGLEAFF
17 TRBJ1-1 TRBV19 CASSHTLQGRYNTEAFF